This TCR beta chain stems from a study of breast tumors, draining lymph nodes, adjacent tissues (dated by TCRdb to 2016 to 2018). For the wider study: TCR beta repertoires were compared across tumor, adjacent nontumor tissue and axillary lymph nodes obtained from breast cancer patients. The study aimed to assess the relationships and possible T-cell exchange between tumor, surrounding tissue and draining lymph node repertoires in human breast cancer.

What the research found in general, with its limitations: The conclusion that tumor T cells originate in lymph nodes was presented as consistent with a hypothesis rather than as directly demonstrated. The similarity between tumor and nontumor tissue repertoires was significantly greater in luminal-like breast cancer than in basal-like breast cancer. Tumor T-cell repertoires showed less diversity than lymph node repertoires and more diversity than nontumor tissue repertoires, and tumor T-cell repertoires showed preferential V and J gene usage. A scenario in which most tumor T cells derive from the lymph node and then expand within tumor tissue was judged to be consistent with the data.

The junction shows trimming of 4 bases on V and 6 bases on J, and the gene matches do not reach 9 bases of it. CDR1 and CDR2, per the germline V gene, are SGDLS and YYNGEE. The CDR3 has 18 residues if both end residues are counted. The read is trimmed to its CDR3 DNA, 54 bases read in frame from base 1. This clonotype showed up just once. What this receptor recognizes is not known. The conserved phenylalanine or tryptophan normally closing the CDR3 is absent here, so this likely arose from a read error. Lymph node samples came from the axillary draining lymph nodes of breast cancer patients. TCRdb lists the instrument as Illumina HiSeq 2000. TCR beta chain libraries were generated by multiplex PCR amplification. The amplified TCR beta chain products were analyzed by high-throughput sequencing. TCRdb reanalyzed the raw reads on its own, using fastp at Q25 for trimming and MiXCR for clone calling, and kept in-frame beta chains. Rows merge per CDR3 protein into single entries with the most common DNA and genes. In all, the sample holds approximately 130,000 distinct CDR3 sequences, and approximately 21% of those were seen once. The top ten hold 2% to 2.5% of the sample.

The chain joins TRBV9 to TRBJ2-2; 16 bases in the junction line up with TRBD2. Sequencing used axillary lymph node tissue. This receptor was obtained from a female donor with breast cancer. Some clones in this sample may be carry-over from other donors' samples. The DNA reads as follows: TGTGCCAGCAGCTCCACCGGGACTAGCGGGAGGGCCCCCGGGGAGCTGTTTTCT. This codes for CASSSTGTSGRAPGELFS.